This is a list of T cell receptor beta chains from one sample in a study of T cell changes during pregnancy in multiple sclerosis. Only in-frame clones appear in the TCRdb table, and some are missing; sequencing was by immunoSEQ multiplex PCR. The data contain about 110,000 clones, about nine tenths of them seen just once; the ten biggest clones take up about 3%. Here the sequenced sample was peripheral blood, taken after pregnancy. The receptor source for this set is a female donor with multiple sclerosis, enrolled in a pregnancy study. Both conserved end residues are part of each CDR3. Fields, in order: clone size, J gene, V gene, D gene, CDR3 DNA, CDR3 protein. D genes are given only for firm matches. Rows may omit the clone size; those that give it use once, few, many or a size class.

clone size: -
J gene: TRBJ1-6
V gene: TRBV10-3
D gene: -
CDR3 DNA: TGTGCCATCAGTGAAACGGACACCCGCAATTCACCCCTCCACTTT
CDR3 protein: CAISETDTRNSPLHF

clone size: -
J gene: TRBJ1-2
V gene: TRBV7-2
D gene: -
CDR3 DNA: TGTGCCAGCAGCTTAGGGACAGCTAGAGGAAGCTACACCTTC
CDR3 protein: CASSLGTARGSYTF

clone size: -
J gene: TRBJ2-1
V gene: TRBV13
D gene: TRBD1
CDR3 DNA: TGTGCCAGCAGCTTAGTTGAGGGGGCTGGATATGAGCAGTTCTTC
CDR3 protein: CASSLVEGAGYEQFF

clone size: -
J gene: TRBJ2-3
V gene: TRBV5-1
D gene: TRBD2
CDR3 DNA: TGCGCCAGCAGGGACCTACTAGCGGGGGGGCCGGATACGCAGTATTTT
CDR3 protein: CASRDLLAGGPDTQYF

clone size: -
J gene: TRBJ1-1
V gene: TRBV13
D gene: -
CDR3 DNA: TGTGCCAGCAGCTCCAGCCCGCGGGGAAGGTCTGAAGCTTTCTTT
CDR3 protein: CASSSSPRGRSEAFF

clone size: -
J gene: TRBJ2-5
V gene: TRBV2
D gene: TRBD2
CDR3 DNA: TGTGCCAGCAGTGCCGGCCTAGCGGGGGCGCGTAGTGACCAGTACTTC
CDR3 protein: CASSAGLAGARSDQYF

clone size: -
J gene: TRBJ2-7
V gene: TRBV18
D gene: -
CDR3 DNA: TGTGCCAGCTCACCAGGGGCGGACCGCTCCTACGAGCAGTACTTC
CDR3 protein: CASSPGADRSYEQYF

clone size: -
J gene: TRBJ2-3
V gene: TRBV9
D gene: TRBD2
CDR3 DNA: TGTGCCAGCAGCGTAGGTGCGGGGGGGACGACAGATACGCAGTATTTT
CDR3 protein: CASSVGAGGTTDTQYF

clone size: -
J gene: TRBJ1-2
V gene: TRBV6-6
D gene: TRBD1
CDR3 DNA: TGTGCCAGCAGTCATACCGGACAGGGCCCCTATGGCTACACCTTC
CDR3 protein: CASSHTGQGPYGYTF

clone size: -
J gene: TRBJ2-3
V gene: TRBV27
D gene: -
CDR3 DNA: TGTGCCAGCAGTCCGCGGGGAGCGCGCACAGATACGCAGTATTTT
CDR3 protein: CASSPRGARTDTQYF

clone size: -
J gene: TRBJ1-4
V gene: TRBV18
D gene: TRBD1
CDR3 DNA: TGTGCCAGCTCACCTCCCGGGACAGGGCATGAAAAACTGTTTTTT
CDR3 protein: CASSPPGTGHEKLFF

clone size: -
J gene: TRBJ2-7
V gene: TRBV5-4
D gene: TRBD1
CDR3 DNA: TGTGCCAGCAGCTTGGATACAGGGGTCGAGCAGTACTTC
CDR3 protein: CASSLDTGVEQYF

clone size: -
J gene: TRBJ2-1
V gene: TRBV14
D gene: -
CDR3 DNA: TGTGCCAGCAGCCAGACTGGTACCCGCTACCTCTACAATGAGCAGTTCTTC
CDR3 protein: CASSQTGTRYLYNEQFF

clone size: -
J gene: TRBJ2-2
V gene: TRBV7-9
D gene: -
CDR3 DNA: TGTGCCAGCAGCTTAGCGGAGAAAGGGGCTTCTACTCCCGGGGAGCTGTTTTTT
CDR3 protein: CASSLAEKGASTPGELFF

clone size: -
J gene: TRBJ1-1
V gene: TRBV27
D gene: TRBD1
CDR3 DNA: TGTGCCAGCAGGAAGGGGGCTTTTGAAGCTTTCTTT
CDR3 protein: CASRKGAFEAFF

clone size: -
J gene: TRBJ1-4
V gene: TRBV18
D gene: -
CDR3 DNA: TGTGCCAGCTCAGCCAACAGGGATCTAGGTGAAAAACTGTTTTTT
CDR3 protein: CASSANRDLGEKLFF

clone size: -
J gene: TRBJ1-2
V gene: TRBV30
D gene: TRBD1
CDR3 DNA: TGTGCCTGGAGTCAACAGGGGGCTGAGGGCTACACCTTC
CDR3 protein: CAWSQQGAEGYTF

clone size: -
J gene: TRBJ2-1
V gene: TRBV6-4
D gene: -
CDR3 DNA: TGTGCCAGCAGTGACTCGGCAGGGCCTAAGGATGAGCAGTTCTTC
CDR3 protein: CASSDSAGPKDEQFF

clone size: few
J gene: TRBJ1-1
V gene: TRBV27
D gene: -
CDR3 DNA: TGTGCCAGCAGTTTTGGGGGGGCCCATAACACTGAAGCTTTCTTT
CDR3 protein: CASSFGGAHNTEAFF

clone size: -
J gene: TRBJ1-1
V gene: TRBV11-2
D gene: TRBD1
CDR3 DNA: TGTGCCAGCAGCTCAAGGGTACAGGGGGAGCTCTTT
CDR3 protein: CASSSRVQGELF

clone size: -
J gene: TRBJ2-5
V gene: TRBV18
D gene: TRBD2
CDR3 DNA: TGTGCCAGCTCACCAGGGCGATCGGCGGGGGGACGAGAGACCCAGTACTTC
CDR3 protein: CASSPGRSAGGRETQYF

clone size: -
J gene: TRBJ2-4
V gene: TRBV5-1
D gene: -
CDR3 DNA: TGCGCCAGCAGCCCTTTGATGGGGAGGTTCTCCAAAAACATTCAGTACTTC
CDR3 protein: CASSPLMGRFSKNIQYF